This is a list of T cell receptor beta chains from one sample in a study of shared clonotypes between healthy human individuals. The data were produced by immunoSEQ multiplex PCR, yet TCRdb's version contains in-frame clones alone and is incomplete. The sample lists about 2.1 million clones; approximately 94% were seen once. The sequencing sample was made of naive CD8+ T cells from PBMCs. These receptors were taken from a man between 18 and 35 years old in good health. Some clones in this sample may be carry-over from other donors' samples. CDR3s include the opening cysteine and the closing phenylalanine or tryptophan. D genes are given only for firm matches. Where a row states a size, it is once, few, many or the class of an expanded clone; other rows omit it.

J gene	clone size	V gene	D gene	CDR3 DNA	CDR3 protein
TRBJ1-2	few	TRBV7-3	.	TGTGCCAGCAAGGAGAATGGCTACACCTTC	CASKENGYTF
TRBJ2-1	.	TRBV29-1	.	TGCAGCGTTGAGCGGGGGCATGAGCAGTTCTTC	CSVERGHEQFF
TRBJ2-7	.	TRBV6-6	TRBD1	TGTGCCAGCATCCCGGACAGGGGGCGGGAGCAGTACTTC	CASIPDRGREQYF
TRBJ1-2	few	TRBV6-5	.	TGTGCCAGCAGTTACTCGTCAGGGAACTATGGCTACACCTTC	CASSYSSGNYGYTF
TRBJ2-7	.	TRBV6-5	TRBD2	TGTGCCAGCAGTTACTCGGGGGGGGGCTACGAGCAGTACTTC	CASSYSGGGYEQYF
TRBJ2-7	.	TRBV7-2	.	TGTGCCAGCAGCTTGACCAGGGGCTACGAGCAGTACTTC	CASSLTRGYEQYF
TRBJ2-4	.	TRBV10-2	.	TGCGCCAGCTTGACCGAGGGGTTGGGACCAATTGCCATTCAGTACTTC	CASLTEGLGPIAIQYF
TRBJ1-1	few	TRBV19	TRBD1	TGTGCCAGTAGTACGACAGGGGGCATTAATGAAGCTTTCTTT	CASSTTGGINEAFF
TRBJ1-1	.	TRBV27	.	TGTGCCAGCAGTTTTGTAGGCCAGGGTGGTTCTGAAGCTTTCTTT	CASSFVGQGGSEAFF
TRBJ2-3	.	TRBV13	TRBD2	TGTGCCAGCAGCTTAGTGACGGGAGGGACAGATACGCAGTATTTT	CASSLVTGGTDTQYF
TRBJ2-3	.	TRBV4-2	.	TGTGCCAGCAGCCAAGAGGGAAGGACACAAAGCACAGATACGCAGTATTTT	CASSQEGRTQSTDTQYF
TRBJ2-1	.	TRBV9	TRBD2	TGTGCCAGCAGCGTAGTCCCCGGGACTAGCGTCGCCCATGAGCAGTTCTTC	CASSVVPGTSVAHEQFF
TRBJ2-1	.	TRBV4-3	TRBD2	TGCGCCAGCAGCCAAGGTCTAGCGGGAGGGGAATACAATGAGCAGTTCTTC	CASSQGLAGGEYNEQFF
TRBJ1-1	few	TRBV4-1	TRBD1	TGCGCCAGCAGCCCTCGACAGGGGGCGAACACTGAAGCTTTCTTT	CASSPRQGANTEAFF
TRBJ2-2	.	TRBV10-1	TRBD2	TGCGCCAGCAGTGATGGGACTAGGCAAACCGGGGAGCTGTTTTTT	CASSDGTRQTGELFF
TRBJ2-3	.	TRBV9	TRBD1	TGTGCCAGCAGCGTGGGGACAGGGGGCGCAGATACGCAGTATTTT	CASSVGTGGADTQYF
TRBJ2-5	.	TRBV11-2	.	TGTGCCAGCAGCTTGGACCCCGGCGGTCTCCGTGGCGAGACCCAGTACTTC	CASSLDPGGLRGETQYF
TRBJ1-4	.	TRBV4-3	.	TGCGCCAGCAGCCAAGATCTGGGGATAATCGGGGAAAAACTGTTTTTT	CASSQDLGIIGEKLFF
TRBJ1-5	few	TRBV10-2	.	TGCGCCAGCAGTGGGCGGACAGGCAATCAGCCCCAGCATTTT	CASSGRTGNQPQHF
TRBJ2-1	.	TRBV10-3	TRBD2	TGTGCCATCAGGGTGACTAGCGGGAGGGCCTATGGCGATGAGCAGTTCTTC	CAIRVTSGRAYGDEQFF
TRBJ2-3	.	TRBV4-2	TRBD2	TGTGCCAGCAGCCCGAGCGGGGTCCCAGATACGCAGTATTTT	CASSPSGVPDTQYF
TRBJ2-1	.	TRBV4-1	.	TGCGCCAGCAGCCAAGCCCCCTACAATGAGCAGTTCTTC	CASSQAPYNEQFF
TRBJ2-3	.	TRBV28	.	TGTGCCAGCAGTTTTGCTCGCATGGGGGCGAGGGATACGCAGTATTTT	CASSFARMGARDTQYF
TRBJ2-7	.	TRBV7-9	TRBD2	TGTGCCAGCAGCTTAAGGACTAGCGGCTACGAGCAGTACTTC	CASSLRTSGYEQYF
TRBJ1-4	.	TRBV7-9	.	TGTGCCAGCAGCCCAGAGGGGAGGCGGAAACTGTTTTTT	CASSPEGRRKLFF
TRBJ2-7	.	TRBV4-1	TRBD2	TGCGCCAGCAGCCAATTAGCGGGAGGATCCTACGAGCAGTACTTC	CASSQLAGGSYEQYF
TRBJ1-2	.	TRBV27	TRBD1	TGTGCCAGCAGTTTTACAGGGGGCGCGGGAGGCTACACCTTC	CASSFTGGAGGYTF
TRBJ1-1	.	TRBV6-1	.	TGTGCCAGCAGTGAAAAGGGCCCCGGATGGAGCACTGAAGCTTTCTTT	CASSEKGPGWSTEAFF
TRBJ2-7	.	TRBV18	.	TGTGCCAGCTCACCGGACGGGTCCTCCTACGAGCAGTACTTC	CASSPDGSSYEQYF
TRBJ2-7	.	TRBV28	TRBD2	TGTGCCAGCAGCTGGGCGGGAGGGGGGTACGAGCAGTACTTC	CASSWAGGGYEQYF
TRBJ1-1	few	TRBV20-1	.	TGCAGTGCCGCCCCCCACCCGCAAGCTTTCTTT	CSAAPHPQAFF
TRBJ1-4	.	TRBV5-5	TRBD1	TGTGCCAGCAGCCCGCTTTGGACAGGGAATGAAAAACTGTTTTTT	CASSPLWTGNEKLFF
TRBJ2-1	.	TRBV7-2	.	TGTGCCAGCAGCTTAGTAGGGGCTAGCTCCTACAATGAGCAGTTCTTC	CASSLVGASSYNEQFF
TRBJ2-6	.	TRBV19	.	TGTGCCAGTAGTATCCCCTCCGGGGCCAACGTCCTGACTTTC	CASSIPSGANVLTF
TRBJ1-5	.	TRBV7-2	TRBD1	TGTGCCAGCGGGACAGACTACAATCAGCCCCAGCATTTT	CASGTDYNQPQHF
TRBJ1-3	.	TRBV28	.	TGTGCCAGCAGTTTCGAGGTTCCTGGAAACACCATATATTTT	CASSFEVPGNTIYF
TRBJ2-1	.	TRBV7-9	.	TGTGCCAGCAGATTAAACAATGAGCAGTTCTTC	CASRLNNEQFF
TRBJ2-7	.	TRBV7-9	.	TGTGCCAGCAGCTTAGCGCAAAGGGGCAGGGCTACCTACGAGCAGTACTTC	CASSLAQRGRATYEQYF
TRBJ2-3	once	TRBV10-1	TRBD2	TGCGCCAGCCATGGCCTAGCGGGACGCCCAGATACGCAGTATTTT	CASHGLAGRPDTQYF
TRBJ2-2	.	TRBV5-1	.	TGCGCCAGCAGCTCCGACAGCAACACCGGGGAGCTGTTTTTT	CASSSDSNTGELFF
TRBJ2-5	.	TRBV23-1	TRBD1	TGCGCCAGCAGTCATCAGGACAGGAAGCAAGAGACCCAGTACTTC	CASSHQDRKQETQYF
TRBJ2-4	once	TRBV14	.	TGTGCCAGCAGCCAAGTCCCGGAGGGGGGAAACAACATTCAGTACTTC	CASSQVPEGGNNIQYF
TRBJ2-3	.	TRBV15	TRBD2	TGTGCCACCAGCAGGACGGCGGGAGGGCCCCCAGATACGCAGTATTTT	CATSRTAGGPPDTQYF
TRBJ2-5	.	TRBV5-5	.	TGTGCCAGCACCCCACCCCGGGACACATTCCAAGAGACCCAGTACTTC	CASTPPRDTFQETQYF
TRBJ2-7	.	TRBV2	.	TGTGCCAGCAGGGAGGACAGCTACGAGCAGTACTTC	CASREDSYEQYF
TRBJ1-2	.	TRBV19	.	TGTGCCAGTAGCCGGAATAACTATGGCTACACCTTC	CASSRNNYGYTF
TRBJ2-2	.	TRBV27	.	TGTGCCAGCAACCCCACATGGCGGGAGAACACCGGGGAGCTGTTTTTT	CASNPTWRENTGELFF
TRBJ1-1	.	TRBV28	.	TGTGCCAGCAGTTCCGTTATCATGAACACTGAAGCTTTCTTT	CASSSVIMNTEAFF
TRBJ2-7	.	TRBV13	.	TGTGCCAGCAGCCAAGGGTCCGTGAACCCCTCCTACGAGCAGTACTTC	CASSQGSVNPSYEQYF